This TCR beta chain is from a study of shared clonotypes between healthy human individuals. Naive CD8 isolation took CD45RO-negative cells positively selected for CCR7 and excluded terminally differentiated effector memory CD45RA+ cells. Data came from immunoSEQ multiplex PCR; TCRdb stores just in-frame clones and leaves some out. This table has about 2.1 million clones, about 94% appearing once. The sequencing input was naive CD8+ T cells from PBMCs. The receptor comes from a man younger than 35 in good health. Some clones in this sample may be carry-over from other donors' samples.

The CDR3 sequence: CASSPWTSGREETQYF. As DNA, the CDR3 is TGTGCCAGCAGCCCATGGACTAGCGGGAGAGAAGAGACCCAGTACTTC. The chain uses TRBV11-2 and TRBJ2-5; 13 bases align to TRBD2. CDR3 length: 16 residues. With 5 bases clipped from V and 3 bases from J, the junction kept 6 bases outside the gene matches. Germline CDR1 reads SGHAT; CDR2 reads FQNNGV.